This T cell receptor (beta chain) was profiled in a study of vaccination and CD4 T cells after COVID-19. The treatment: roughly 10-day PBMC culture with coronavirus spike peptide pools or control peptides (ViraFEST assay). Researchers used the Oncomine TCR Beta short-read assay to sequence DNA from cultured CD4+ T cells. TCRdb reprocessed the PCR reads via MiXCR and lists one record per CDR3 protein. The repertoire has some 9,700 distinct CDR3 sequences, roughly 76% of them found once; the top ten carry around 37%. Details on this clonotype: Its target is not known.

This CDR3 has 14 amino acids. CDR1 and CDR2 from the germline V gene are SGHTA and FQGNSA. With 2 bases removed from V and 4 bases from J, the gap between germline ends came to 11 bases. The sequencing input was CD4+ T cells from blood, cultured in vitro. The TCR originated in a human donor who had recovered from COVID-19. This sequence joins TRBV7-2 and TRBJ2-5; D not certain. As DNA, the CDR3 is TGTGCCAGCAGCTTATCGGCAATTGTAGAGACCCAGTACTTC. Amino acid sequence: CASSLSAIVETQYF.